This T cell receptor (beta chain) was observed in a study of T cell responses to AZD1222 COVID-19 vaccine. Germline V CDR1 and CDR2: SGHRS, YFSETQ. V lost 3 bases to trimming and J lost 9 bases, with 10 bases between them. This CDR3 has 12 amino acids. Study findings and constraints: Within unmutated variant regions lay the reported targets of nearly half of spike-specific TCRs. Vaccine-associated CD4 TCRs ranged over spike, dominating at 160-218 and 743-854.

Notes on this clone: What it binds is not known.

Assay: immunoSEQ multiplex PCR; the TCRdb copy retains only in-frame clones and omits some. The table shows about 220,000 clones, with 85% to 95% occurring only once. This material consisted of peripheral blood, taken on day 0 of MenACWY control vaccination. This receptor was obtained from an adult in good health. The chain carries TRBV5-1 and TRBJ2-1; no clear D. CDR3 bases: TGCGCCAGCAGCTGGGCCGGGCGTGAGCAGTTCTTC. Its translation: CASSWAGREQFF. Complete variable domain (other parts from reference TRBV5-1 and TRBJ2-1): KAGVTQTPRYLIKTRGQQVTLSCSPISGHRSVSWYQQTPGQGLQFLFEYFSETQRNKGNFPGRFSGRQFSNSRSEMNVSTLELGDSALYLCASSWAGREQFFGPGTRLTVL.